This T cell receptor (beta chain) was documented in a study of cytomegalovirus exposure and HLA in healthy donors. Study results and caveats: Cytomegalovirus association was listed for roughly 160 TCR beta chains. Being productive about 90% or about 30% of the time was typical of most TCR beta V segments in an earlier analysis. DRB1 had the most TCR associations and HLA-C the fewest, a later analysis found, with rates varying by HLA locus.

Both 60 Vbeta primers and 13 Jbeta primers went into the PCR. Measured with immunoSEQ multiplex PCR; TCRdb has only the in-frame clones, and not every one. The table records approximately 150,000 clones, 81% of them present only once. On this clone itself: Antigen unknown.

CDR3 size: 12 residues. Looked up from germline, CDR1 is LNHNV and CDR2 is YYDKDF (reference sequence). Trimming took 0 bases from V and 14 from J, leaving 10 bases between them. This chain connects TRBV15 to TRBJ1-4; D unresolved. The sequenced material came from PBMCs. This clonotype was sampled from a man aged 50-60 years in good health and CMV-seropositive. Here the CDR3 DNA reads TGTGCCACCAGCAGAGATAGTAGCTTGCTGTTTTTT. Its translation is CATSRDSSLLFF.